These T cell receptor beta chains were read from a single sample in a study of human T cells and chemical hapten exposure. A single record per CDR3 protein comes from TCRdb applying MiXCR to the RACE reads. Counted here are 360,000 or so distinct CDR3 sequences, over 6% occurring once; the ten biggest clones make up about 5.4%. This specimen consisted of whole blood, obtained in connection with sensitization to the hapten diphenylcyclopropenone (DPC). The source is a woman aged 18-35 years with alopecia areata. Some clones in this sample may be carry-over from other donors' samples. The CDR3 runs from the conserved cysteine through the conserved F or W. D genes are given only for firm matches. Size is stated for part of the rows, as once, few or many counts, or as a class when the clone is expanded.

DNA	CDR3	V	J	size	D
TGTGCCAGCAGTTACCTCGGCACCCCCTACGAGCAGTACTTC	CASSYLGTPYEQYF	TRBV6-5	TRBJ2-7	-	-
TGCAGTGCTCGGGCTGGCAGTGGCCCTCAAGAGACCCAGTACTTC	CSARAGSGPQETQYF	TRBV20-1	TRBJ2-5	-	-
TGCGCCAGCAGCTTTCGGCAAGAGACCCAGTACTTC	CASSFRQETQYF	TRBV5-1	TRBJ2-5	many	-
TGTGCCATCAGGACAGGGGGGGGTAATTCACCCCTCCACTTT	CAIRTGGGNSPLHF	TRBV10-3	TRBJ1-6	-	TRBD1
TGTGCCAGCAGCGGACTCGCAAATGAGCAGTTCTTC	CASSGLANEQFF	TRBV5-4	TRBJ2-1	-	-
TGCAGCGTCTTAATAGCGGGGGTGAGCTCCTACGAGCAGTACTTC	CSVLIAGVSSYEQYF	TRBV29-1	TRBJ2-7	-	TRBD2
TGTGCCAGCAGCTTGGGACTAGCGGGGGCCGAGCAGTTCTTC	CASSLGLAGAEQFF	TRBV11-3	TRBJ2-1	-	TRBD2
TGCAGCGTTCGGTGGAGCCCGAATCAGCCCCAGCATTTT	CSVRWSPNQPQHF	TRBV29-1	TRBJ1-5	many	-
TGCAGTGCTCTCAGAGTAAACACCGGGGAGCTGTTTTTT	CSALRVNTGELFF	TRBV20-1	TRBJ2-2	few	-
TGTGCCAGCAGCAGGGGACATAGCAATCAGCCCCAGCATTTT	CASSRGHSNQPQHF	TRBV6-5	TRBJ1-5	many	-
TGTGCCAGCAGGAGATCGACTACCTCTGGGGCCAACGTCCTGACTTTC	CASRRSTTSGANVLTF	TRBV27	TRBJ2-6	few	-
TGCGCCAGCAGCCAAGATCGGGCCCTCTCTGGAAACACCATATATTTT	CASSQDRALSGNTIYF	TRBV4-3	TRBJ1-3	few	-
TGCGCCAGCAGCCAAGATGGCGCTAGCGGGATATACACAGATACGCAGTATTTT	CASSQDGASGIYTDTQYF	TRBV4-1	TRBJ2-3	-	TRBD2
TGTGCCAGCAGCTTGAGTCCCGCAGCAGGGGGGAGCACAGATACGCAGTATTTT	CASSLSPAAGGSTDTQYF	TRBV5-5	TRBJ2-3	few	-
TGCAGTGCTAGTTTACCTACAGCCAAAAACATTCAGTACTTC	CSASLPTAKNIQYF	TRBV20-1	TRBJ2-4	few	-
TGCGCCAGCAGCCAAGGGCCGGTTAGCACAGATACGCAGTATTTT	CASSQGPVSTDTQYF	TRBV4-1	TRBJ2-3	-	-
TGCGCCAGCAGCCAAGCAATTAATGAAAAACTGTTTTTT	CASSQAINEKLFF	TRBV4-1	TRBJ1-4	many	-
TGCGCCTCAAGTGTTTCTCAAGAGACCCAGTACTTC	CASSVSQETQYF	TRBV5-1	TRBJ2-5	-	-
TGCGCCAGCAGCGTGGGAATGAACACTGAAGCTTTCTTT	CASSVGMNTEAFF	TRBV5-1	TRBJ1-1	few	-
TGTGCCAGCAGCAAAAGGCGAGGCGGGGCAACTAATGAAAAACTGTTTTTT	CASSKRRGGATNEKLFF	TRBV21-1	TRBJ1-4	-	-
TGTGCCACCAGCGCGAGCGGGGAAGGCACCGGGGAGCTGTTTTTT	CATSASGEGTGELFF	TRBV24-1	TRBJ2-2	few	TRBD2
TGCGCCAGCAGCCAAGAATATCTAAACACTGAAGCTTTCTTT	CASSQEYLNTEAFF	TRBV4-3	TRBJ1-1	many	-
TGCGCCAGCAGCCAAGAACGGGCAGGTCTCAATGAGCAGTTCTTC	CASSQERAGLNEQFF	TRBV4-1	TRBJ2-1	-	-
TGTGCCAGCAGTTGGGACAGGGGGAGCACTGAAGCTTTCTTT	CASSWDRGSTEAFF	TRBV7-3	TRBJ1-1	many	TRBD1
TGTGCCAGCAGTTCCTGGGACGTGAACACTGAAGCTTTCTTT	CASSSWDVNTEAFF	TRBV6-6	TRBJ1-1	few	-
TGTGCCAGCACAAGGGAAGGGTACTCAGAGACCCAGTACTTC	CASTREGYSETQYF	TRBV5-4	TRBJ2-5	-	-